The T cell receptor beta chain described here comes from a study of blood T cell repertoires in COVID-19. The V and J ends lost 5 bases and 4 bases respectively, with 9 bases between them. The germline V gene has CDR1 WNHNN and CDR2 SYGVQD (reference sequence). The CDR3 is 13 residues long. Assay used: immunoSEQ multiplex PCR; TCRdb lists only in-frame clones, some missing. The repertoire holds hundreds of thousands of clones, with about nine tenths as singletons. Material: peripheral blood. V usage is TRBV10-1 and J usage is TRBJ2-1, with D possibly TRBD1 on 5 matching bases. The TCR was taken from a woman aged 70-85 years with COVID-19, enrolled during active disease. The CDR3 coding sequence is TGCGCCAGCAGTATTGACAGATACAATGAGCAGTTCTTC. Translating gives CASSIDRYNEQFF.